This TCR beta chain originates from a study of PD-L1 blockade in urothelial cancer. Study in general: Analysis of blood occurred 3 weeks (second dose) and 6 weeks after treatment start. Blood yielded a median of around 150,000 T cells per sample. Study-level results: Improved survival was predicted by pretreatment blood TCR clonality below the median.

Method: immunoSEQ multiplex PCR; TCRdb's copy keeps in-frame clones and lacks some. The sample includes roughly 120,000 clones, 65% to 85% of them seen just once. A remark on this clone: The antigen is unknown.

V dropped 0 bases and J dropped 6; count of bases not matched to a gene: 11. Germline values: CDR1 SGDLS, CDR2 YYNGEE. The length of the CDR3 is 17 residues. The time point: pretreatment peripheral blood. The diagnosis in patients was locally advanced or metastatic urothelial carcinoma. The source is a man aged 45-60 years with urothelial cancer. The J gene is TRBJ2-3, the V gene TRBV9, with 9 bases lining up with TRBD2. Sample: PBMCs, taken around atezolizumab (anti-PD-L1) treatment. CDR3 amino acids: CASSVGREGQFFDTQYF. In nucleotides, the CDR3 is TGTGCCAGCAGCGTAGGGCGGGAGGGCCAGTTTTTCGATACGCAGTATTTT.